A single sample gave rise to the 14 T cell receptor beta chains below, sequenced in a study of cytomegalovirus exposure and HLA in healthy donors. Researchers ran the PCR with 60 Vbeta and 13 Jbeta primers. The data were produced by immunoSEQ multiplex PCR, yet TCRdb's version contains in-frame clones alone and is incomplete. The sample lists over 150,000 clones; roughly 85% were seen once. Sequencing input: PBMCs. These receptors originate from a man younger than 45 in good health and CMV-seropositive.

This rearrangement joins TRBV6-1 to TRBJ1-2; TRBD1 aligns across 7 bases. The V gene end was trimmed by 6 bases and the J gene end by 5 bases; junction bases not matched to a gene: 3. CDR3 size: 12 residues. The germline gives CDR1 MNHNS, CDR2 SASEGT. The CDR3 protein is CASSATGYGYTF. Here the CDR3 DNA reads TGTGCCAGCAGCGCGACAGGGTATGGCTACACCTTC.

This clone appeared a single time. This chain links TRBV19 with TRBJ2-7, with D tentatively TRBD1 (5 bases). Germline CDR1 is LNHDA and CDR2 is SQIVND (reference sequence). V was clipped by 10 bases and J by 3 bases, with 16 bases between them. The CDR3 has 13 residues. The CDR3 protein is CATATALSYEQYF. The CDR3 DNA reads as TGTGCCACTGCGACAGCTTTGAGCTACGAGCAGTACTTC.

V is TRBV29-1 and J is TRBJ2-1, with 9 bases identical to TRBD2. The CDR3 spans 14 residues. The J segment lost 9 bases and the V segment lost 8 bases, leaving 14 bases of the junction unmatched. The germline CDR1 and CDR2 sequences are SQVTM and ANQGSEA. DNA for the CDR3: TGCAGCCACTTAGGTGGCGGGAGGGCCACTGAGCAGTTCTTC. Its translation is CSHLGGGRATEQFF.

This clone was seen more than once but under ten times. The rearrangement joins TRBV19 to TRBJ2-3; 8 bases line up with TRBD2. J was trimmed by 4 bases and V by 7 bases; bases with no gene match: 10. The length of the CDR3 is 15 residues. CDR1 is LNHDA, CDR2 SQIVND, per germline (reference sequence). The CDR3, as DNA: TGTGCCAGTACCGTACGTGCGGGAGGCTCAGATACGCAGTATTTT. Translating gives CASTVRAGGSDTQYF.

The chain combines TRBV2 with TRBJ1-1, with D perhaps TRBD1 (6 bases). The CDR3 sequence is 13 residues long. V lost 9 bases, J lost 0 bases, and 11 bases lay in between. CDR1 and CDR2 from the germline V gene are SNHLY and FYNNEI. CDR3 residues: CASSDSLNTEAFF. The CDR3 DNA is TGTGCCAGTTCGGACAGTTTGAACACTGAAGCTTTCTTT.

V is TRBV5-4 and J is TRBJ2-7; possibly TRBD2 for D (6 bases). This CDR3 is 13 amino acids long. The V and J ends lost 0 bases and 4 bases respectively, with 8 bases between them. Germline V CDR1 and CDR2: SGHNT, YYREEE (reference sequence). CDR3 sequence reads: CASSLGREYEQYF. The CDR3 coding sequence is TGTGCCAGCAGCTTGGGACGGGAGTACGAGCAGTACTTC.

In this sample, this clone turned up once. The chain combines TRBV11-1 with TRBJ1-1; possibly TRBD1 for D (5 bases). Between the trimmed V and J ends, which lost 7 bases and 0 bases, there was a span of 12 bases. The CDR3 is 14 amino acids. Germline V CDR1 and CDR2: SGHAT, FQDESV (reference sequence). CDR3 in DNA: TGTGCCAGCACCTCCGGGGGGATGAACACTGAAGCTTTCTTT. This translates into CASTSGGMNTEAFF.

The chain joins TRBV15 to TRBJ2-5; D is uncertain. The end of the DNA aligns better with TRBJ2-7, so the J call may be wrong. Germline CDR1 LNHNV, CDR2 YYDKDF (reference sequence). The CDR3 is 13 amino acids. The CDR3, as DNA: TGTGCCACCAGCGGTCGTCTATACTACGAGCAGTACTTC. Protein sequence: CATSGRLYYEQYF.

CDR3 sequence: CASSERVFGGNTIYF. The CDR3 DNA reads TGTGCCAGCAGTGAGAGGGTCTTCGGAGGAAACACCATATATTTT. The V gene is TRBV2, the J gene TRBJ1-3; no clear D gene. Per the germline V gene, CDR1 is SNHLY and CDR2 is FYNNEI. V lost 3 bases to trimming and J lost 4 bases, with 13 bases between them. CDR3 size: 15 residues.

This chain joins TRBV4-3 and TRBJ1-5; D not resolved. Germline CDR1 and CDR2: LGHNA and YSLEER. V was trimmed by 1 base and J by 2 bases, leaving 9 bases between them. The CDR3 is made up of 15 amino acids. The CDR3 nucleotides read TGCGCCAGCAGCCAAGGACGGCGGGGCAATCAGCCCCAGCATTTT. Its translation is CASSQGRRGNQPQHF.

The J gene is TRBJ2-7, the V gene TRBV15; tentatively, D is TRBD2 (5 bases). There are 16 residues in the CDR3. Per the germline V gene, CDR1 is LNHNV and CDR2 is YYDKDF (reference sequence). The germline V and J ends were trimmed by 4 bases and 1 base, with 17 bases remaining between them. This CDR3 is CATSTWTVGGSYEQYF. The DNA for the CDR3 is TGTGCCACCAGCACGTGGACGGTCGGAGGTTCCTACGAGCAGTACTTC.

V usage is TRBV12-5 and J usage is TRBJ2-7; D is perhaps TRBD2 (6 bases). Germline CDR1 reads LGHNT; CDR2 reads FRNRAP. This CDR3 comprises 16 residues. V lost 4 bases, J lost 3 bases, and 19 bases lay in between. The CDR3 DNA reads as TGTGCTAGTGGTTCCTCTGATAAGCTAGCGCACTACGAGCAGTACTTC. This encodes CASGSSDKLAHYEQYF.

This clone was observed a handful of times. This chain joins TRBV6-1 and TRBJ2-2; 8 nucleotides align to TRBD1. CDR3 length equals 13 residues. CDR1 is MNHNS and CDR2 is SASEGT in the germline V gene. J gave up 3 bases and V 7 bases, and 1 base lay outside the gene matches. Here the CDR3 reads CASKTGDTGELFF. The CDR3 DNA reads TGTGCCAGCAAGACAGGGGACACCGGGGAGCTGTTTTTT.

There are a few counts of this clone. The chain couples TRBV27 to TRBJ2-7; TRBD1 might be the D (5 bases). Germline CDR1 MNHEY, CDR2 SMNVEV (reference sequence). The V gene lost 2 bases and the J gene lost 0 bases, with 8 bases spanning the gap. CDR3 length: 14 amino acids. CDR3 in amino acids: CASSLKQGSYEQYV. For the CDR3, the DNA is TGTGCCAGCAGTTTAAAGCAGGGCTCCTACGAGCAGTACGTC.